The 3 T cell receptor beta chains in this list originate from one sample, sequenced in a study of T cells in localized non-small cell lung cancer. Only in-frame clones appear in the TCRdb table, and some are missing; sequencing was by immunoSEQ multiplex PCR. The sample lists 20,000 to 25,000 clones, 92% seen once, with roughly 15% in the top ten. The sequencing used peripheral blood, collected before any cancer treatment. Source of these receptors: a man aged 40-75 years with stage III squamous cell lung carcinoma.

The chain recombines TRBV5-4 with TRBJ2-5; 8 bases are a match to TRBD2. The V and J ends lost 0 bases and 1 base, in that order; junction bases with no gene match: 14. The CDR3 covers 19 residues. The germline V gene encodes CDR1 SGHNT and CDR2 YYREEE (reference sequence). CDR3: CASSLAVGFAGGFQETQYF. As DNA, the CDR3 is TGTGCCAGCAGCTTGGCGGTGGGGTTTGCGGGAGGTTTCCAAGAGACCCAGTACTTC.

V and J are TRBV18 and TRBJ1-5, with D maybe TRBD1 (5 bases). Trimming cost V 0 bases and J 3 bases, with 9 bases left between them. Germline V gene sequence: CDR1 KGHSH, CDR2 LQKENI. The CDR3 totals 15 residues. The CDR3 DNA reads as TGTGCCAGCTCACCACCAGGCAGGGACAATCAGCCCCAGCATTTT. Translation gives CASSPPGRDNQPQHF.

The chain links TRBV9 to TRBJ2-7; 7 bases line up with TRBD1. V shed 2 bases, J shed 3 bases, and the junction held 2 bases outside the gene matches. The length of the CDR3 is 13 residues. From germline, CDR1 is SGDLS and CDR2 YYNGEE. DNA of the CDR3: TGTGCCAGCAGCGTGGGACAGTTCTACGAGCAGTACTTC. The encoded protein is CASSVGQFYEQYF.